The 20 T cell receptor beta chains presented below share a single source sample, sequenced in a study of CD8 T cells in ankylosing spondylitis. TCRdb fed the 5' RACE reads into MiXCR, producing one record per CDR3 protein. This table has 200,000 to 250,000 distinct CDR3 sequences, about 26% appearing once. Material: blood, either unsorted or a sorted T cell fraction (not recorded which). The receptor set was obtained from a male donor with ankylosing spondylitis or in good health (not recorded which).

This clonotype was picked up many times. The chain is built from TRBV20-1 and TRBJ2-7, with unresolved D. Trimming took off 2 bases at V and 0 bases at J, with 20 bases between the two ends. CDR1 DFQATT and CDR2 SNEGSKA come from the germline V gene (reference sequence). This CDR3 has 17 amino acids. In DNA form, the CDR3 reads TGCAGTGCTAGACGGCAGGCCTCAGCGCCCCGCTCCTACGAGCAGTACTTC. Translated, it gives CSARRQASAPRSYEQYF.

This chain links TRBV12-3 or TRBV12-4 with TRBJ2-6; D might be TRBD1 or TRBD2, each matching 5 bases. The CDR3 contains 18 residues. V was cut by 5 bases and J by 1 base, with 18 bases left in between. The CDR3, as DNA: TGTGCCAGCAGTGGGACGGACGTAACAAAGTCTGGGGCCAACGTCCTGACTTTC. Translation gives CASSGTDVTKSGANVLTF.

The CDR3 DNA reads as TGTGCCAGCAGCTTACCCGGGACAGGAGAACGATACGAGCAGTACTTC. The encoded protein is CASSLPGTGERYEQYF. This chain links TRBV28 with TRBJ2-7, with 8 bases aligning to TRBD1. From germline, CDR1 is MDHEN and CDR2 SYDVKM. V was clipped by 6 bases and J by 4 bases; unmatched bases: 14. This CDR3 contains 16 residues.

The chain employs TRBV4-2 and TRBJ2-3, with D perhaps matching TRBD1 (5 bases). CDR1 is LGHNA and CDR2 is YNFKEQ in the germline V gene. This CDR3 has 15 amino acids. V was cut by 1 base and J by 6 bases, with 14 bases left in between. CDR3 bases: TGTGCCAGCAGCCAAGGGCCCAATAGGGGCGATACGCAGTATTTT. This translates into CASSQGPNRGDTQYF.

The table lists this clonotype with a few counts. This chain uses TRBV11-2 with TRBJ2-1, with 8 positions matching TRBD2. Germline trimming cut 2 bases from V and 8 bases from J; bases unmatched to any gene: 8. Germline V lookup: CDR1 SGHAT, CDR2 FQNNGV. This CDR3 spans 15 amino acids. The CDR3, as DNA: TGTGCCAGCAGCTTAATGCTAGCGGGCGCCGATGAGCAGTTCTTC. This translates into CASSLMLAGADEQFF.

In this sample, this clonotype turned up many times. One junction end disagrees with the germline gene, perhaps due to a read error. The genes are TRBV7-7 and TRBJ2-5; D is ambiguous. This CDR3 region has 14 residues. Germline V gene lookup returns CDR1 SSHAT and CDR2 FNYEAQ (reference sequence). CDR3: CASSPNSGQETQYF. The CDR3 bases are TGTGCTAGCAGCCCCAATTCGGGCCAAGAGACCCAGTACTTC.

The chain has TRBV12-3 or TRBV12-4 and TRBJ2-2; unclear D gene. The CDR3 extends over 12 amino acids. The V gene lost 10 bases and the J gene lost 5 bases, with 11 bases spanning the gap. The CDR3 sequence: CAILNFTGELFF. CDR3 in DNA: TGTGCCATCTTAAACTTTACCGGGGAGCTGTTTTTT.

The gene calls are TRBV12-3 or TRBV12-4 and TRBJ2-7, with D unclear. V was trimmed by 6 bases and J by 7 bases, leaving 13 bases between them. CDR3 length: 12 amino acids. The CDR3 reads CASSPASREQYF. The CDR3 DNA reads TGTGCCAGCAGCCCGGCGTCCCGGGAGCAGTACTTC.

The V call is TRBV5-1, the J call TRBJ2-1; 11 bases align to TRBD2. With V trimmed by 0 bases and J by 8 bases, 7 bases remained unmatched. Germline values: CDR1 SGHRS, CDR2 YFSETQ. The CDR3 is 16 residues long. The CDR3 DNA sequence: TGCGCCAGCAGCTTGGCCCCTAGCGGGAGGTCTGATGAGCAGTTCTTC. This gives the protein CASSLAPSGRSDEQFF.

There are many counts of this clonotype. The V and J genes are TRBV5-4 and TRBJ2-4; TRBD1 or TRBD2 may be the D gene (5 bases each). Germline V gives CDR1 SGHNT, CDR2 YYREEE (reference sequence). V lost 4 bases and J 2 bases, leaving 10 bases between the germline ends. The CDR3 is 14 amino acids. CDR3 nucleotides: TGTGCCAGCAGCCCGCCGGGACCCAAAAACATTCAGTACTTC. Encoded protein: CASSPPGPKNIQYF.

There are a few counts of this clonotype. The chain has TRBV20-1 and TRBJ2-1; D not resolved. This CDR3 has 12 residues. Germline V gene sequence: CDR1 DFQATT, CDR2 SNEGSKA (reference sequence). V shed 1 base and J shed 8 bases, with 9 bases lying between them. CDR3 nucleotide sequence: TGCAGTGCTAGAGCGTTTGGGGATGAGCAGTTCTTC. This codes for CSARAFGDEQFF.

The chain couples TRBV6-6 to TRBJ1-2; D is unclear. CDR1 is MNHNY, CDR2 SVGAGI, per germline (reference sequence). Trimming cost V 1 base and J 7 bases, with 7 bases left between them. This CDR3 is built from 12 residues. The CDR3, as DNA: TGTGCCAGCAGTTACTTTGAGGGTGGCTACACCTTC. Translated, it gives CASSYFEGGYTF.

This clonotype was seen at least ten times. The rearrangement links TRBV12-3 or TRBV12-4 to TRBJ2-7, with no clear D. This CDR3 contains 12 residues. V was shortened by 8 bases and J by 6 bases, with 14 bases between the two germline ends. The CDR3: CASRVLLGEQYF. CDR3 DNA sequence: TGTGCCAGCCGGGTCCTGTTGGGCGAGCAGTACTTC.

Written as DNA, the CDR3 is TGCAGTGCTAAGGGACTCTTCAATGAGCAGTTCTTC. Protein: CSAKGLFNEQFF. The chain has TRBV20-1 and TRBJ2-1; D is perhaps TRBD2 (6 bases). V lost 4 bases and J lost 6, with 10 bases in between. Germline V CDR1 and CDR2: DFQATT, SNEGSKA (reference sequence). The CDR3 runs 12 residues.

The rearrangement links TRBV5-5 to TRBJ2-5, with D tentatively TRBD1 or TRBD2 (6 bases each). The CDR3 has 15 residues. CDR1 is SGHKS, CDR2 YYEKEE, per germline (reference sequence). V was clipped by 0 bases and J by 5 bases, with 14 bases between them. CDR3 loop: CASSLGLRGDETQYF. In DNA form, the CDR3 reads TGTGCCAGCAGCTTGGGGTTGAGGGGGGACGAGACCCAGTACTTC.

This clonotype was seen repeatedly, ten times or more. The CDR3 nucleotides read TGTGCCAGGAGCGGGATCCCGGACAATGAGCAGTTCTTC. Its protein product is CARSGIPDNEQFF. The V gene is TRBV12-3 or TRBV12-4, the J gene TRBJ2-1; TRBD2 aligns across 7 bases. CDR3 length: 13 residues. V shed 9 bases, J shed 5 bases, and the junction held 7 bases outside the gene matches.

This clonotype has ten or more counts. V usage is TRBV20-1 and J usage is TRBJ1-2; D not resolved. The germline gives CDR1 DFQATT, CDR2 SNEGSKA (reference sequence). The CDR3 has 16 amino acids. Trimming cost V 0 bases and J 7 bases, with 21 bases left between them. The CDR3 DNA is TGCAGTGCTAGAGATCAGCAACGTGGCGCGCTAAGTGGCTACACCTTC. It yields the protein CSARDQQRGALSGYTF.

Only a few counts were recorded for this clonotype. The gene calls are TRBV6-2 or TRBV6-3 and TRBJ2-5; D is unresolved. V shed 6 bases and J shed 5 bases, with 10 bases lying between them. The germline CDR1 and CDR2 sequences are MNHEY and SVGEGT. The CDR3 has 12 residues. CDR3 loop: CASSPSDETQYF. CDR3 nucleotide sequence: TGTGCCAGCAGCCCTAGTGACGAGACCCAGTACTTC.

The chain carries TRBV20-1 and TRBJ2-5; D not certain. With 1 base removed from V and 4 bases from J, the gap between germline ends came to 10 bases. CDR1 and CDR2 from the germline V gene are DFQATT and SNEGSKA (reference sequence). This CDR3 has 13 amino acids. CDR3 amino acids: CSARGLGVETQYF. CDR3 DNA sequence: TGCAGTGCTAGAGGGCTAGGTGTAGAGACCCAGTACTTC.

The rearrangement joins TRBV7-8 to TRBJ2-7; no firm D call. The CDR3 has 13 residues. The V gene lost 3 bases and the J gene lost 3 bases, with 9 bases spanning the gap. Germline V CDR1 and CDR2: SGHVS, FQNEAQ. The CDR3 sequence: CASSFTEFYEQYF. The CDR3 DNA reads as TGTGCCAGCAGCTTCACAGAATTCTACGAGCAGTACTTC.